The entry that follows covers one T cell receptor (beta chain) sequence. Its cognate antigen is unknown. In germline, CDR1 is MDHEN, CDR2 SYDVKM. There are 13 residues in the CDR3. Trimming shortened V by 5 bases and J by 3 bases, and 10 bases separated the two germline ends. The data originate from a study of cytomegalovirus exposure and HLA in healthy donors. Whole-study findings and limits: In a later analysis, HLA-C alleles had the fewest associated TCRs, DRB1 alleles the most.

PCR primers comprised 60 Vbeta and 13 Jbeta primers. TCRdb keeps only in-frame clones here, not all; method: immunoSEQ multiplex PCR. The sample lists some 150,000 clones, around 70% occurring once. This TCR was sampled from a woman under 40 in good health and CMV-seronegative. Sequences were obtained from PBMCs. This chain uses TRBV28 with TRBJ1-2, with D possibly TRBD1 on 5 matching bases. Here the CDR3 reads CASSPPGYYGYTF. The CDR3 DNA reads TGTGCCAGCAGTCCCCCAGGGTACTATGGCTACACCTTC.